One and the same sample provided the 18 T cell receptor beta chains below, sequenced in a study of T cells after posttransplantation cyclophosphamide. The repertoire was sequenced with immunoSEQ multiplex PCR; TCRdb's copy has only in-frame clones and lacks some. This table holds under 45,000 clones with no singletons; the top ten claim approximately 5.9%. Sequencing was carried out using PBMCs. These receptors originate from a man under 40 in good health and a related stem cell transplant donor.

This clone was seen repeatedly, ten times or more. J is TRBJ1-2 and V is TRBV19; a possible D gene is TRBD1 (5 bases). Germline CDR1 is LNHDA and CDR2 is SQIVND (reference sequence). Trimming took 3 bases from V and 4 from J, leaving 18 bases between them. The CDR3 contains 16 residues. This CDR3 is CASSISRQGSGYGYTF. The CDR3 DNA reads TGTGCCAGTAGTATCTCGCGGCAGGGCTCAGGCTATGGCTACACCTTC.

As for this clone: A read error is possible here, since a much larger clone lies one base away. The chain carries TRBV9 and TRBJ2-7; 8 bases line up with TRBD1. The CDR3 covers 14 residues. Germline loops: CDR1 SGDLS, CDR2 YYNGEE. CDR3 nucleotides: TGTGCCAGCAGCCCCGGACAGGGCTCCTACCAGCAGTACTTC. Residues: CASSPGQGSYQQYF.

This clone was seen at least ten times. The rearrangement uses TRBV7-3 and TRBJ2-2; a weak D match, TRBD2 (6 bases). The CDR3 spans 14 residues. Germline V gives CDR1 SGHTA, CDR2 FQGTGA. Trimming cost V 5 bases and J 3 bases, with 10 bases left between them. CDR3: CASSPGGDTGELFF. In DNA, the CDR3 is TGTGCCAGCAGCCCTGGAGGGGACACCGGGGAGCTGTTTTTT.

The rearrangement joins TRBV29-1 to TRBJ2-3; TRBD1 is a possible D gene (6 bases). V was clipped by 6 bases and J by 13 bases, with 17 bases between them. Germline V CDR1 and CDR2: SQVTM, ANQGSEA. The CDR3 has 11 residues. For the CDR3, the DNA is TGCAGCGTCGTCGGGCCAGGGGAGAAGTATTTT. Encoded protein: CSVVGPGEKYF.

This clone was detected many times. The genes are TRBV6-6 and TRBJ1-1, with no clear D. The V end was cut by 5 bases, the J end by 4 bases, with 11 bases between. This CDR3 spans 13 amino acids. CDR1 and CDR2 (germline): MNHNY, SVGAGI (reference sequence). The CDR3 nucleotides are TGTGCCAGCAGTCCCGGGGAGGTCACTGAAGCTTTCTTT. Protein: CASSPGEVTEAFF.

This clone was counted at least ten times. The chain links TRBV2 to TRBJ2-2; 9 nucleotides match TRBD1. Germline V gives CDR1 SNHLY, CDR2 FYNNEI. V dropped 7 bases and J dropped 8; count of bases not matched to a gene: 17. CDR3 length: 17 residues. CDR3 region: CASNHRERPGQGGELFF. Here the CDR3 DNA reads TGTGCCAGCAACCATCGGGAGAGGCCGGGACAGGGTGGGGAGCTGTTTTTT.

The V gene is TRBV6-5, the J gene TRBJ2-5; TRBD1 matches at 8 bases. CDR1 is MNHEY, CDR2 SVGAGI, per germline. V shed 5 bases and J 1 base; nucleotides not matched to a gene: 6. This CDR3 is 15 amino acids long. CDR3: CASSGLGTGQETQYF. The CDR3 DNA reads TGTGCCAGCAGTGGGTTGGGGACAGGCCAAGAGACCCAGTACTTC.

This clone was found many times. This chain joins TRBV5-4 and TRBJ2-6; D is uncertain. Trimming removed 5 bases at V and 0 bases at J, with 6 bases between. Germline V gene lookup returns CDR1 SGHNT and CDR2 YYREEE (reference sequence). This CDR3 contains 14 residues. The CDR3 bases are TGTGCCAGCAGGGGCTTCTCTGGGGCCAACGTCCTGACTTTC. Translated, it gives CASRGFSGANVLTF.

This clone was found many times. The chain uses TRBV5-1 and TRBJ2-3; the match to TRBD2 covers 8 bases. Trimming at V came to 4 bases and at J to 0 bases, leaving 4 bases not matched to a gene. CDR1 is SGHRS, CDR2 YFSETQ, per germline. This CDR3 is 15 amino acids long. CDR3 residues: CASSHTSGSTDTQYF. CDR3 nucleotide sequence: TGCGCCAGCAGCCATACTAGCGGAAGCACAGATACGCAGTATTTT.

The table lists this clone with many counts. The rearrangement links TRBV7-9 to TRBJ2-5, with D possibly TRBD2 on 5 matching bases. This CDR3 has 14 residues. Germline V gene data show CDR1 as SEHNR and CDR2 as FQNEAQ (reference sequence). V lost 2 bases and J 5 bases, leaving 12 bases between the germline ends. The CDR3 region is CASSLMRAGETQYF. For the CDR3, the DNA is TGTGCCAGCAGCTTAATGAGGGCTGGCGAGACCCAGTACTTC.

In its sample, this clone was seen many times. The chain joins TRBV5-1 to TRBJ2-1, with TRBD1 identical over 8 bases. Unmatched junction bases numbered 13, after V lost 8 bases and J lost 3 bases. CDR3 size: 16 residues. In germline, CDR1 is SGHRS, CDR2 YFSETQ. CDR3 amino acids: CASTDRETLSYNEQFF. Here the CDR3 DNA reads TGCGCCAGTACGGACAGGGAAACCCTCAGCTACAATGAGCAGTTCTTC.

This clone was observed many times. This sequence joins TRBV4-2 and TRBJ2-1; 9 nucleotides agree with TRBD2. Germline-derived CDR1 and CDR2 are LGHNA and YNFKEQ. The CDR3 is made up of 16 amino acids. Germline trimming cut 4 bases from V and 9 bases from J; bases unmatched to any gene: 13. The CDR3 is CASSRRIAGDVGEQFF. In DNA, the CDR3 is TGTGCCAGCAGCCGTCGAATAGCGGGGGACGTGGGTGAGCAGTTCTTC.

This clone was detected many times. In DNA, the CDR3 is TGCGCCAGCAGCTTGGTTTGGGCAGGTTCGTCGAACACTGAAGCTTTCTTT. Its protein is CASSLVWAGSSNTEAFF. The genes are TRBV5-1 and TRBJ1-1; D unclear. Between the trimmed V and J ends, which lost 0 bases and 1 base, there was a span of 16 bases. Germline CDR1 reads SGHRS; CDR2 reads YFSETQ. CDR3 length: 17 amino acids.

This clone was counted at least ten times. The genes are TRBV11-2 and TRBJ1-2; a weak D match, TRBD1 (5 bases). The CDR3 length is 15 residues. Trimming took 2 bases from V and 7 from J, leaving 17 bases between them. Per the germline V gene, CDR1 is SGHAT and CDR2 is FQNNGV. In nucleotides, the CDR3 is TGTGCCAGCAGCTTACTGGTCGCAGGGAAGGGTGGCTACACCTTC. It codes for CASSLLVAGKGGYTF.

At least ten counts were recorded for this clone. The chain has TRBV11-2 and TRBJ1-6; D possibly corresponds to TRBD1 (5 bases). Germline CDR1 SGHAT, CDR2 FQNNGV. Trimming stripped 3 bases from V and 7 bases from J, with 10 bases between. The CDR3 is 14 amino acids. CDR3 protein: CASSFKGMNSPLHF. The CDR3, as DNA: TGTGCCAGCAGCTTTAAGGGGATGAATTCACCCCTCCACTTT.

This clone was counted ten times or more. CDR3 amino acids: CASRVQGRETDTQYF. DNA of the CDR3: TGTGCCAGCAGGGTACAGGGGAGGGAAACAGATACGCAGTATTTT. The chain joins TRBV12-3 or TRBV12-4 to TRBJ2-3; TRBD1 or TRBD2 may be the D gene (7 bases each). This CDR3 spans 15 amino acids. The germline V and J ends were trimmed by 6 bases and 3 bases, with 16 bases remaining between them.

This clone was seen many times. The chain uses TRBV11-2 and TRBJ2-3; tentatively, D is TRBD2 (6 bases). Trimming left V 1 base short and J 1 base short, with 9 bases between. The CDR3 runs 15 residues. Germline V gene data show CDR1 as SGHAT and CDR2 as FQNNGV. Here the CDR3 reads CASSLGTGGTDTQYF. In DNA, the CDR3 is TGTGCCAGCAGCTTAGGAACGGGGGGCACAGATACGCAGTATTTT. The full variable domain, its missing parts supplied by reference TRBV11-2 and TRBJ2-3, is EAGVAQSPRYKIIEKRQSVAFWCNPISGHATLYWYQQILGQGPKLLIQFQNNGVVDDSQLPKDRFSAERLKGVDSTLKIQPAKLEDSAVYLCASSLGTGGTDTQYFGPGTRLTVL.

This clone has at least ten counts. The chain employs TRBV27 and TRBJ1-1; weak D call: TRBD1 (5 bases). The CDR3 is made up of 12 amino acids. The germline V and J ends were trimmed by 8 bases and 1 base, with 8 bases remaining between them. The germline V gene has CDR1 MNHEY and CDR2 SMNVEV (reference sequence). CDR3 residues: CASSGGNTEAFF. The CDR3 DNA reads TGTGCCAGCTCGGGGGGGAACACTGAAGCTTTCTTT.